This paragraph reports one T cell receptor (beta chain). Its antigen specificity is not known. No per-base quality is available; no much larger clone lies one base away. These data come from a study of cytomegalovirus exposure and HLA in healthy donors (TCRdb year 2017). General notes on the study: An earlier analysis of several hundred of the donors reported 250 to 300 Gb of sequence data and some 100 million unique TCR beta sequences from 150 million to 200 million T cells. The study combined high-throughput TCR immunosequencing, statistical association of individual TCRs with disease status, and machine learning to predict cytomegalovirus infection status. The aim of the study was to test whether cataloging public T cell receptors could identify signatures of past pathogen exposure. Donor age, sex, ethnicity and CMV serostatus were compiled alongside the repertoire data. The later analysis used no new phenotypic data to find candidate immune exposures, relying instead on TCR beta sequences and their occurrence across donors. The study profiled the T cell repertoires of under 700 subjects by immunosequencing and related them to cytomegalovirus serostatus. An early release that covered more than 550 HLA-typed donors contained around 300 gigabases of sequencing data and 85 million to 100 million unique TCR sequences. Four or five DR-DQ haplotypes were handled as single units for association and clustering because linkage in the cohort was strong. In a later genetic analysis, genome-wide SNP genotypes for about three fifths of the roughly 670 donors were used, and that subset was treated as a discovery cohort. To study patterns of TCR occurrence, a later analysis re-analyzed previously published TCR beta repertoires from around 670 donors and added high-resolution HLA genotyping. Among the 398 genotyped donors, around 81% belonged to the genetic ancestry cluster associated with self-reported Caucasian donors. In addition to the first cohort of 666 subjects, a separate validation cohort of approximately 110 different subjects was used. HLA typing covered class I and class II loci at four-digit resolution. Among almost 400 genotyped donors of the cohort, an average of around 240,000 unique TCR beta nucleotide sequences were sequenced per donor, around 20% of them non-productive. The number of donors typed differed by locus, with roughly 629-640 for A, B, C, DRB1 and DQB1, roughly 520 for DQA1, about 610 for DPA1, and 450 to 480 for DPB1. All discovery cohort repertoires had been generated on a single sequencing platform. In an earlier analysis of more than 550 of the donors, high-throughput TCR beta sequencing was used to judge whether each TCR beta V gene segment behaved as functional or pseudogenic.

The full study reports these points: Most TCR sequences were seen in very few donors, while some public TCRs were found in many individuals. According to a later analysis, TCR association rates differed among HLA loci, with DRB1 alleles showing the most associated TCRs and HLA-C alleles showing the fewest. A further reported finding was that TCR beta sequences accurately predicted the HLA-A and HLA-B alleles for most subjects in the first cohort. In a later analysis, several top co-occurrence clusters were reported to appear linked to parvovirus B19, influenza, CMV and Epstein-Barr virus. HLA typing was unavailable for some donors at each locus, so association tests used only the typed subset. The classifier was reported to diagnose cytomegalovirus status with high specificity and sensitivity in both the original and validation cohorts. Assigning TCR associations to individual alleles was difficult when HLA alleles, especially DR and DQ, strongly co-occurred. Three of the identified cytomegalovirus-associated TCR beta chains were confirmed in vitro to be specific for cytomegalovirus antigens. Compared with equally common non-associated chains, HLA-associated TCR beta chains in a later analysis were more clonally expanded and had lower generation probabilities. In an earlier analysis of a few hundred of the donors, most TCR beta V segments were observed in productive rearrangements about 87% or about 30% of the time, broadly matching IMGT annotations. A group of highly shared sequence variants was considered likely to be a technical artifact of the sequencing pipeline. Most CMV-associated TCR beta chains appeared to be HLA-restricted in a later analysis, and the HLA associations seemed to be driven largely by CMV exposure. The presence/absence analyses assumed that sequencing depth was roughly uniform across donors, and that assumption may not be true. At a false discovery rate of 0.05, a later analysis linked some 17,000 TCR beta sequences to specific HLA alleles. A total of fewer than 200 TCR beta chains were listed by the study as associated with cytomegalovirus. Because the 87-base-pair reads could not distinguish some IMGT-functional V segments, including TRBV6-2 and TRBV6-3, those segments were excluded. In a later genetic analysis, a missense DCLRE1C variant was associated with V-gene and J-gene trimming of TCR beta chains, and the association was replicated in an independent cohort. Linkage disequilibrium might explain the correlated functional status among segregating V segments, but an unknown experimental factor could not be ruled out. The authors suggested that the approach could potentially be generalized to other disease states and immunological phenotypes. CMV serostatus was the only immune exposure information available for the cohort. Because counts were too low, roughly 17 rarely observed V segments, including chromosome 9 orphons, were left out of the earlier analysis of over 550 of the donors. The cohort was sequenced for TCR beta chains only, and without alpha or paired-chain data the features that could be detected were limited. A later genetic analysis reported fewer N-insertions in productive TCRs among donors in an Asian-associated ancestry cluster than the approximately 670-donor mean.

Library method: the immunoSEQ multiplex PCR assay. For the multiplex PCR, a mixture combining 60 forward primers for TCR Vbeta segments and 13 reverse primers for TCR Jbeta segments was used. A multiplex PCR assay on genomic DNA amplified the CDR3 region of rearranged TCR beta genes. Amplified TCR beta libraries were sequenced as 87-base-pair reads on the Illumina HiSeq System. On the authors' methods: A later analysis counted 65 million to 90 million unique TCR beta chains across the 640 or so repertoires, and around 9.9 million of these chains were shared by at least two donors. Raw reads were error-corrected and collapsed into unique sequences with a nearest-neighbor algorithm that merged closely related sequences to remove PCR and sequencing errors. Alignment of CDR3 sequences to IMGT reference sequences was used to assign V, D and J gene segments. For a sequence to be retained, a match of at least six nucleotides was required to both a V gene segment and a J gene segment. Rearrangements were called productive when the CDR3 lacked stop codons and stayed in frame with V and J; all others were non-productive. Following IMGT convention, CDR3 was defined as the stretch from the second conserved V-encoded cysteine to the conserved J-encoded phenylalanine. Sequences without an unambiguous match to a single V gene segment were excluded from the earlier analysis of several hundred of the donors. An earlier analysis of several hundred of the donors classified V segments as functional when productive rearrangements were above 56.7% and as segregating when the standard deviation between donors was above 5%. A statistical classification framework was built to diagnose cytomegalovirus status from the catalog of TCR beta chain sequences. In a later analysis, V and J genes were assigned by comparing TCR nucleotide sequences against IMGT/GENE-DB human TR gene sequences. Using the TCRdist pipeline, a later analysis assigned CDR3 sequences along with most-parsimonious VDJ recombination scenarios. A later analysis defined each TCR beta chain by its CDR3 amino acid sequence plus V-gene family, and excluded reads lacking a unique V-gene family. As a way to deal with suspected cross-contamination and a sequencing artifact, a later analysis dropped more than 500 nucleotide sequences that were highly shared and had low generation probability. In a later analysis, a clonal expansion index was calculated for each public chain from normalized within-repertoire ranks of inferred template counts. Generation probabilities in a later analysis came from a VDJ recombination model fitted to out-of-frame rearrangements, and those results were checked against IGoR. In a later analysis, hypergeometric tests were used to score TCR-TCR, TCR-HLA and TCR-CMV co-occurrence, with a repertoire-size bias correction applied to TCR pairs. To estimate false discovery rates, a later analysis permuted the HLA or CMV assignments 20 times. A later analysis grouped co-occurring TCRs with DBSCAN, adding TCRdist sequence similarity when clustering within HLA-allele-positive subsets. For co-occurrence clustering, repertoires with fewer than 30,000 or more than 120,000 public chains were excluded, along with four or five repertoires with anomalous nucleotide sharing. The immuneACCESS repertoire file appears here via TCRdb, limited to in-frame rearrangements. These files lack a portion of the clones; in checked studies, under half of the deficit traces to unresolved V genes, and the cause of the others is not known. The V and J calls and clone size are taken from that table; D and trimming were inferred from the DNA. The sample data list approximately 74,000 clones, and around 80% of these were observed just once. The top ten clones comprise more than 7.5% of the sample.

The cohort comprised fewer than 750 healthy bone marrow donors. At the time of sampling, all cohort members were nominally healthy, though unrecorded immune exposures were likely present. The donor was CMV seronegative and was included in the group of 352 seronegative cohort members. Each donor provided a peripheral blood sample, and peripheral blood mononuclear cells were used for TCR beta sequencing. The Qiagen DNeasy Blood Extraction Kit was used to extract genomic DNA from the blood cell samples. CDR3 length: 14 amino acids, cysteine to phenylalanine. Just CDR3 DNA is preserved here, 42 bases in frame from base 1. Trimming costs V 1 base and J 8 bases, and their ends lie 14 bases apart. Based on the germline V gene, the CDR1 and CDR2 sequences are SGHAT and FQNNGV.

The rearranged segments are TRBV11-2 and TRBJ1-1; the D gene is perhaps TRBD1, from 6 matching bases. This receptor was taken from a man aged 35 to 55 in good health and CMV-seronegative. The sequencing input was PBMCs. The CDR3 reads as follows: CASSLGRGGLEAFF. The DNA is TGTGCCAGCAGCTTAGGACGGGGGGGGCTAGAAGCTTTCTTT.